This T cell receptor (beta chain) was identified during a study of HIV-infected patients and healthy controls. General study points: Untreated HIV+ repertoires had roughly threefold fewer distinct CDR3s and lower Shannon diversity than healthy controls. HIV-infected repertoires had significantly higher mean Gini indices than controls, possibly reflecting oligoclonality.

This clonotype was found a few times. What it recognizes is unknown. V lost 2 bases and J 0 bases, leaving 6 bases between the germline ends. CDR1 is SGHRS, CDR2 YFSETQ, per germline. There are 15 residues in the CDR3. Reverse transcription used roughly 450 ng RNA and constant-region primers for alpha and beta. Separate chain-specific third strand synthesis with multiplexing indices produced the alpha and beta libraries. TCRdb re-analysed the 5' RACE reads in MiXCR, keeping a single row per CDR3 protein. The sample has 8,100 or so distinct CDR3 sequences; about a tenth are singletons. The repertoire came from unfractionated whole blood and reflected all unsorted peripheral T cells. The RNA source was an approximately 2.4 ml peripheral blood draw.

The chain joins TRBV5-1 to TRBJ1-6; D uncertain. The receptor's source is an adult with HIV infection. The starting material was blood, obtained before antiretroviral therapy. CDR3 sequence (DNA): TGCGCCAGCAGCTTAGACTTCTCCTATAATTCACCCCTCCACTTT. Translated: CASSLDFSYNSPLHF.